This TCR beta chain is from a study of T cell responses to AZD1222 COVID-19 vaccine. Method: immunoSEQ multiplex PCR; TCRdb's copy keeps in-frame clones and lacks some. In the table there are 95,000 to 100,000 clones, around 85% of which are singletons. V was shortened by 7 bases and J by 7 bases, with 14 bases between the two germline ends. CDR3 length: 12 residues. Germline CDR1 SNHLY, CDR2 FYNNEI. The sequences come from peripheral blood, collected 28 days after the second AZD1222 dose. The chain employs TRBV2 and TRBJ2-7; D possibly corresponds to TRBD2 (5 bases). The source of this sequence is an adult who received the AZD1222 COVID-19 vaccine. Here the CDR3 DNA reads TGTGCCAGCAACCAGGTCAGGAGGGAGCAGTACTTC. Its translation: CASNQVRREQYF.